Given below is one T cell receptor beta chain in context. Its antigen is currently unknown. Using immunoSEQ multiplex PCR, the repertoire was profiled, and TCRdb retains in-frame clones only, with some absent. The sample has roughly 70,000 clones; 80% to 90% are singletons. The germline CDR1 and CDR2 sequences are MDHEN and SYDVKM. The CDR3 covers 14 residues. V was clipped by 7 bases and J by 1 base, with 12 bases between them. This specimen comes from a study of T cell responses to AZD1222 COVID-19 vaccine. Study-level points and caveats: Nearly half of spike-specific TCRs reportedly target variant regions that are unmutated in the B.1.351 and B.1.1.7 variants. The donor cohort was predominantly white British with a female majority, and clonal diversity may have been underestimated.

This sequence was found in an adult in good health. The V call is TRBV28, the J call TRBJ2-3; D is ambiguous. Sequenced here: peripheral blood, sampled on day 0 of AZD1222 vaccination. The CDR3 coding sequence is TGTGCCAGCACCGACACGACTGGCACAGATACGCAGTATTTT. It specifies CASTDTTGTDTQYF. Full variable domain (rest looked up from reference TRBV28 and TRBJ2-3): DVKVTQSSRYLVKRTGEKVFLECVQDMDHENMFWYRQDPGLGLRLIYFSYDVKMKEKGDIPEGYSVSREKKERFSLILESASTNQTSMYLCASTDTTGTDTQYFGPGTRLTVL.